The T cell receptor beta chain under discussion was sequenced for a study of T cell responses to AZD1222 COVID-19 vaccine. As for the study in general: The study pooled second doses at about 4 or about 12 weeks.

Germline V gene data show CDR1 as SGHTA and CDR2 as FQGTGA. The ends lost 5 bases at V and 8 bases at J; junction bases unmatched: 11. The CDR3 runs 16 residues. In this sample, this clone turned up a few times. The repertoire was sequenced with immunoSEQ multiplex PCR; TCRdb's copy has only in-frame clones and lacks some. The repertoire holds some 110,000 clones, about four fifths seen once, with approximately 10% in the top ten. The sequence derives from an adult in good health. The chain links TRBV7-3 to TRBJ2-1; 11 bases line up with TRBD2. Source: peripheral blood, taken on day 0 of AZD1222 vaccination. This CDR3 is CASSPKLAGAGDEQFF. CDR3 bases: TGTGCCAGCAGCCCTAAACTAGCGGGAGCTGGCGATGAGCAGTTCTTC. Together with reference TRBV7-3 and TRBJ2-1, the CDR3 gives the full variable domain: GAGVSQTPSNKVTEKGKYVELRCDPISGHTALYWYRQSLGQGPEFLIYFQGTGAADDSGLPNDRFFAVRPEGSVSTLKIQRTERGDSAVYLCASSPKLAGAGDEQFFGPGTRLTVL.